This record looks at one T cell receptor (beta chain) sequence and its context. Its antigen is still unknown. This entry is derived from a study of blood T cells in healthy people across ages. Notes on the study in general: Aged donors had fewer naive CD4+ cells and lower diversity than long-lived donors. Estimates of total diversity, which came from one million sequenced T cells, were considered to be underestimates. A strong correlation was seen between TCR beta diversity and naive T cell percentage.

Looked up from germline, CDR1 is SEHNR and CDR2 is FQNEAQ (reference sequence). This CDR3 has 13 amino acids. The V end was cut by 3 bases, the J end by 0 bases, with 5 bases between. PCR was performed a second time for about 7 to 11 cycles using a sample-barcoded 5' primer and a J-beta primer mix. TCRdb ran MiXCR on the 5' RACE reads and lists one entry per CDR3 protein. The sample yields around 1,100,000 distinct CDR3 sequences, 35% to 40% seen once. This clonotype was obtained from a man aged 18 to 30 in good health. Sequencing was done on a sample of blood. V and J are TRBV7-9 and TRBJ1-1; D gene unclear. CDR3 in amino acids: CASSFNVNTEAFF. The CDR3 DNA reads TGTGCCAGCAGCTTCAATGTGAACACTGAAGCTTTCTTT.